Following are 27 T cell receptor beta chains from one sample sequenced in a study of cytomegalovirus exposure and HLA in healthy donors. Researchers ran the PCR with 60 Vbeta and 13 Jbeta primers. Clones were read by immunoSEQ multiplex PCR, and TCRdb kept only the in-frame ones, dropping some. This table has some 150,000 clones, over 60% appearing once. Sequenced: PBMCs. These receptors were collected from a middle-aged woman in good health and CMV-seronegative.

The V and J genes are TRBV28 and TRBJ1-3, with D unresolved. From germline, CDR1 is MDHEN and CDR2 SYDVKM. This CDR3 is 16 amino acids long. V was shortened by 1 base and J by 7 bases, with 17 bases between the two germline ends. This chain's CDR3 is CASSLSPPGGRNTIYF. Here the CDR3 DNA reads TGTGCCAGCAGTTTATCCCCCCCGGGAGGGAGGAACACCATATATTTT.

This clone was seen only once. J is TRBJ2-7 and V is TRBV6-5, with 11 bases that match TRBD2. After removal of 2 bases from V and 6 bases from J, the junction contained 9 bases not matched to a gene. The CDR3 spans 16 residues. Germline values: CDR1 MNHEY, CDR2 SVGAGI. The CDR3 nucleotides read TGTGCCAGCAGTTACGCGGCTAGCGGGGGGCTGATCGAGCAGTACTTC. Protein product: CASSYAASGGLIEQYF.

The chain carries TRBV27 and TRBJ2-3; 13 nucleotides align to TRBD2. The germline V gene has CDR1 MNHEY and CDR2 SMNVEV (reference sequence). V trimming: 0 bases; J trimming: 1 base; junction bases outside the gene matches: 7. There are 19 residues in the CDR3. The CDR3 is CASSLSAGLAGRRTDTQYF. As DNA, the CDR3 is TGTGCCAGCAGTTTATCGGCGGGACTAGCGGGGAGGCGCACAGATACGCAGTATTTT.

This chain joins TRBV6-1 and TRBJ1-1; D perhaps matches TRBD1 (5 bases). CDR1 and CDR2 from the germline V gene are MNHNS and SASEGT. Trimming shortened V by 8 bases and J by 1 base, and 17 bases separated the two germline ends. The CDR3 consists of 15 residues. The CDR3 reads CASYPLGLTNTEAFF. The CDR3 bases are TGTGCCAGCTATCCTCTGGGGCTGACGAACACTGAAGCTTTCTTT.

The chain employs TRBV7-9 and TRBJ2-7; unclear D gene. The CDR3 extends over 14 amino acids. The V gene's germline CDR1 is SEHNR and CDR2 FQNEAQ (reference sequence). V lost 6 bases to trimming and J lost 5 bases, with 17 bases between them. Here the CDR3 DNA reads TGTGCCAGCAGACGCGGCGGCGGTTTACACGAGCAGTACTTC. Its protein product is CASRRGGGLHEQYF. Looking up the rest from reference TRBV7-9 and TRBJ2-7 gives the full variable domain: DTGVSQNPRHKITKRGQNVTFRCDPISEHNRLYWYRQTLGQGPEFLTYFQNEAQLEKSRLLSDRFSAERPKGSFSTLEIQRTEQGDSAMYLCASRRGGGLHEQYFGPGTRLTVT.

This clone appeared a few times. The chain combines TRBV19 with TRBJ2-7; the match to TRBD2 covers 12 bases. V shed 8 bases and J 2 bases; nucleotides not matched to a gene: 4. The CDR3 consists of 14 residues. Looked up from germline, CDR1 is LNHDA and CDR2 is SQIVND (reference sequence). CDR3 coding DNA: TGTGCCAGTGCTAGCGGGGGGGCAACCTACGAGCAGTACTTC. It encodes CASASGGATYEQYF. The full variable domain, completed using reference TRBV19 and TRBJ2-7, is DGGITQSPKYLFRKEGQNVTLSCEQNLNHDAMYWYRQDPGQGLRLIYYSQIVNDFQKGDIAEGYSVSREKKESFPLTVTSAQKNPTAFYLCASASGGATYEQYFGPGTRLTVT.

This clone was seen only a few times. The rearrangement links TRBV19 to TRBJ2-5, with D hard to call. Germline V gene lookup returns CDR1 LNHDA and CDR2 SQIVND (reference sequence). The V gene lost 3 bases and the J gene lost 6 bases, with 14 bases spanning the gap. CDR3 length: 14 amino acids. The CDR3 DNA reads TGTGCCAGTAGTATCGGCAGCGACCGGAAGACCCAGTACTTC. This sequence encodes CASSIGSDRKTQYF.

V usage is TRBV5-1 and J usage is TRBJ1-5, with 7 nucleotides matching TRBD1. Germline-derived CDR1 and CDR2 are SGHRS and YFSETQ. With V trimmed by 0 bases and J by 4 bases, 1 base remained unmatched. CDR3 length equals 14 residues. In nucleotides, the CDR3 is TGCGCCAGCAGCTTGGAGGGACAGAATCAGCCCCAGCATTTT. Its protein is CASSLEGQNQPQHF.

The chain carries TRBV6-1 and TRBJ1-6, with D possibly being TRBD1 (5 bases). The V end lost 3 bases, the J end lost 10 bases, and 10 bases lay between the germline ends. Looked up from germline, CDR1 is MNHNS and CDR2 is SASEGT. This CDR3 spans 13 amino acids. The CDR3 coding sequence is TGTGCCAGCAGTGAGATCGGGGGATCACCCCTCCACTTT. It is translated as CASSEIGGSPLHF.

This chain links TRBV10-2 with TRBJ2-3; 8 bases map to TRBD2. Germline trimming cut 6 bases from V and 0 bases from J; bases unmatched to any gene: 2. Germline CDR1 WSHSY, CDR2 SAAADI. This CDR3 is 14 amino acids long. The DNA for the CDR3 is TGCGCCAGCAGCGGACTAGCCAGCACAGATACGCAGTATTTT. Protein product: CASSGLASTDTQYF.

V and J are TRBV6-5 and TRBJ2-3; 7 nucleotides line up with TRBD2. The CDR3 consists of 16 residues. V was pared by 2 bases and J by 1 base, with 6 bases of the junction left unmatched. The germline CDR1 and CDR2 sequences are MNHEY and SVGAGI. The CDR3 DNA is TGTGCCAGCAGTTACGGGAGGGCTAGCGGCACAGATACGCAGTATTTT. This translates into CASSYGRASGTDTQYF.

V and J are TRBV28 and TRBJ1-6; D possibly corresponds to TRBD1 (6 bases). CDR3 length: 17 residues. The V gene's germline CDR1 is MDHEN and CDR2 SYDVKM. The V and J ends lost 6 bases and 0 bases respectively, with 15 bases between them. CDR3 sequence (DNA): TGTGCCAGCAGGGCGCGGGGGCTGAGCTCCTATAATTCACCCCTCCACTTT. Amino acids: CASRARGLSSYNSPLHF.

The rearrangement links TRBV29-1 to TRBJ1-1, with TRBD1 as a possible D gene (6 bases). V was clipped by 6 bases and J by 3 bases, with 14 bases between them. There are 13 residues in the CDR3. Germline-derived CDR1 and CDR2 are SQVTM and ANQGSEA. CDR3 region: CSVPQGTYTEAFF. Written as DNA, the CDR3 is TGCAGCGTCCCACAGGGTACTTACACTGAAGCTTTCTTT.

This clone was seen once. The rearrangement uses TRBV18 and TRBJ2-7, with unresolved D. V lost 2 bases and J lost 0, with 11 bases in between. The CDR3 length is 15 residues. From germline, CDR1 is KGHSH and CDR2 LQKENI. CDR3 bases: TGTGCCAGCTCACCAGTGCGACGGAGCTCCTACGAGCAGTACTTC. It yields the protein CASSPVRRSSYEQYF. Full variable domain (missing parts from reference TRBV18 and TRBJ2-7): NAGVMQNPRHLVRRRGQEARLRCSPMKGHSHVYWYRQLPEEGLKFMVYLQKENIIDESGMPKERFSAEFPKEGPSILRIQQVVRGDSAAYFCASSPVRRSSYEQYFGPGTRLTVT.

The chain uses TRBV18 and TRBJ1-1, with a possible D match to TRBD1 (5 bases). CDR1 is KGHSH, CDR2 LQKENI, per germline. The CDR3 has 14 amino acids. The V and J ends lost 3 bases and 11 bases respectively, with 19 bases between them. CDR3 residues: CASSPKGRGGTAFF. Written as DNA, the CDR3 is TGTGCCAGCTCACCCAAGGGTAGGGGAGGAACCGCTTTCTTT.

The J gene is TRBJ2-7, the V gene TRBV10-2; D is possibly TRBD1 (5 bases). The V gene lost 7 bases and the J gene lost 4 bases, with 8 bases spanning the gap. Germline V CDR1 and CDR2: WSHSY, SAAADI. The CDR3 loop spans 11 amino acids. The CDR3 loop is CASKTAYEQYF. The CDR3 bases are TGCGCCAGCAAGACAGCGTACGAGCAGTACTTC.

The gene calls are TRBV7-2 and TRBJ1-1; a weak D match, TRBD1 (5 bases). Trimming pared 2 bases from V and 1 base from J, leaving 8 bases between. The CDR3 runs 14 residues. CDR1 SGHTA and CDR2 FQGNSA come from the germline V gene. The CDR3: CASSLQGSNTEAFF. The CDR3 nucleotides are TGTGCCAGCAGCTTACAGGGTTCGAACACTGAAGCTTTCTTT.

The chain recombines TRBV19 with TRBJ1-2; TRBD1 might be the D (6 bases). V lost 1 base, J lost 6 bases, and 12 bases lay in between. This CDR3 contains 14 residues. Germline assignment: CDR1 LNHDA and CDR2 SQIVND (reference sequence). The DNA for the CDR3 is TGTGCCAGTAGTATAGTTGGGGCAGGGGATGGCTACACCTTC. Residues: CASSIVGAGDGYTF. The complete variable domain, with remaining parts taken from reference TRBV19 and TRBJ1-2, reads DGGITQSPKYLFRKEGQNVTLSCEQNLNHDAMYWYRQDPGQGLRLIYYSQIVNDFQKGDIAEGYSVSREKKESFPLTVTSAQKNPTAFYLCASSIVGAGDGYTFGSGTRLTVV.

This clone has at least ten counts. The chain is built from TRBV5-6 and TRBJ2-5; D is perhaps TRBD2 (6 bases). The length of the CDR3 is 15 residues. Germline V gene sequence: CDR1 SGHDT, CDR2 YYEEEE. V was pared by 2 bases and J by 4 bases, with 15 bases between. DNA for the CDR3: TGTGCCAGCAGCTTATGGGGGGTAGGCGGAGAGACCCAGTACTTC. Translation: CASSLWGVGGETQYF.

This chain links TRBV6-1 with TRBJ1-3; 7 bases fit TRBD1. CDR1 and CDR2 from the germline V gene are MNHNS and SASEGT. CDR3 size: 17 residues. The trim removed 0 bases at V and 3 bases at J, leaving 8 bases unmatched. CDR3 sequence (DNA): TGTGCCAGCAGTGAAGCGCTTCACAGGGGATATGGAAACACCATATATTTT. Protein product: CASSEALHRGYGNTIYF.

The chain couples TRBV27 to TRBJ1-2; 9 bases are a match to TRBD1. The length of the CDR3 is 15 residues. From germline, CDR1 is MNHEY and CDR2 SMNVEV (reference sequence). V was clipped by 1 base and J by 4 bases; unmatched bases: 4. The CDR3 sequence: CASSLYGTGIYGYTF. The CDR3 DNA follows: TGTGCCAGCAGTTTATATGGGACAGGGATCTATGGCTACACCTTC.

The chain uses TRBV5-1 and TRBJ2-2; weak D call: TRBD1 (5 bases). The CDR3 has 17 amino acids. Between the trimmed V and J ends, which lost 0 bases and 1 base, there was a span of 13 bases. Germline loops: CDR1 SGHRS, CDR2 YFSETQ. CDR3 DNA sequence: TGCGCCAGCAGCTTGGTTCAGGGCAGTATGAACACCGGGGAGCTGTTTTTT. Amino acids: CASSLVQGSMNTGELFF. The complete variable domain, with remaining parts taken from reference TRBV5-1 and TRBJ2-2, reads KAGVTQTPRYLIKTRGQQVTLSCSPISGHRSVSWYQQTPGQGLQFLFEYFSETQRNKGNFPGRFSGRQFSNSRSEMNVSTLELGDSALYLCASSLVQGSMNTGELFFGEGSRLTVL.

This clone was seen a handful of times. The V gene is TRBV28, the J gene TRBJ1-2; D remains unclear. CDR3 length: 11 residues. The V end lost 2 bases, the J end lost 7 bases, and 5 bases lay between the germline ends. Germline V gene data show CDR1 as MDHEN and CDR2 as SYDVKM. This CDR3 is CASSLVSGYTF. In DNA, the CDR3 is TGTGCCAGCAGTTTAGTATCTGGCTACACCTTC.

V gene TRBV5-1 combines with J gene TRBJ1-4; the match to TRBD1 covers 9 bases. Losses at the gene ends were 4 bases for V and 15 bases for J; bases not matched to a gene: 7. The germline gives CDR1 SGHRS, CDR2 YFSETQ. This CDR3 has 12 amino acids. CDR3 sequence reads: CASSQGQGLVFF. The CDR3 nucleotides read TGCGCCAGCAGCCAGGGACAGGGTTTAGTGTTTTTT.

The gene calls are TRBV6-5 and TRBJ1-1, with D perhaps TRBD1 (5 bases). Germline values: CDR1 MNHEY, CDR2 SVGAGI. This CDR3 has 15 residues. The V gene lost 5 bases and the J gene lost 4 bases, with 17 bases spanning the gap. DNA of the CDR3: TGTGCCAGCAGTGGAGGCGGGGGGAGCGGCACTGAAGCTTTCTTT. The encoded protein is CASSGGGGSGTEAFF.

Worth noting for this clone: The junction departs from the called germline gene at one end, perhaps through a read error. The chain combines TRBV7-9 with TRBJ2-3; TRBD2 aligns across 8 bases. Germline V CDR1 and CDR2: SEHNR, FQNEAQ (reference sequence). The CDR3 totals 16 residues. CDR3 nucleotides: TGTTCCAGCAGCTTAGATGGACTAGCCCTCACAGATACGCAGTATTTT. Translated: CSSSLDGLALTDTQYF.

This sequence joins TRBV2 and TRBJ2-7; 8 positions agree with TRBD1. The germline V gene has CDR1 SNHLY and CDR2 FYNNEI. The ends lost 4 bases at V and 0 bases at J; junction bases unmatched: 2. The CDR3 consists of 14 residues. CDR3 nucleotides: TGTGCCAGCAGTGGACAGGGGAGCTCCTACGAGCAGTACTTC. It specifies CASSGQGSSYEQYF.